Detailed here is one T cell receptor beta chain. Its cognate antigen is unknown. These data originate in a study of OX40 agonist ivuxolimab in advanced cancers. Points from the study as a whole: CD8+ T cells (on average) carried more expanded clones than CD4+ T cells. Blood T cells, both CD4+ and CD8+, expanded clonally by week 6 at 0.1 to 3.0 mg/kg.

This CDR3 comprises 15 residues. In germline, CDR1 is MNHNS, CDR2 SASEGT. V was shortened by 3 bases and J by 4 bases, with 15 bases between the two germline ends. The repertoire was sequenced with immunoSEQ multiplex PCR; TCRdb's copy has only in-frame clones and lacks some. The sample lists about 15,000 clones, around 80% occurring once. The sequenced sample was CD4+ or CD8+ T cells sorted from blood, obtained in a trial of the OX40 agonist ivuxolimab. The chain uses TRBV6-1 and TRBJ2-5; possible D gene TRBD1, 6 bases. This TCR came from an adult with an advanced solid tumor such as melanoma, head and neck, liver or kidney cancer. The CDR3 spells CASSDRTVGLETQYF. The CDR3 DNA follows: TGTGCCAGCAGTGACAGGACAGTTGGATTAGAGACCCAGTACTTC.